These T cell receptor beta chains were read from a single sample in a study of cytomegalovirus exposure and HLA in healthy donors. The table came from immunoSEQ multiplex PCR; TCRdb's copy has only in-frame clones and leaves some out. The profile shows more than 90,000 clones, approximately 79% of them singletons. Sequenced material: PBMCs. The receptors shown here come from a man aged 50 to 59 in good health and CMV-seropositive. Each CDR3 is given with its conserved first and last residue. The D gene is left open where the match is weak. Not every row has a clone size; where given, it reads once, few, many or a size class.

TRBJ1-2	TRBV11-2	NA	TRBD1	TGTGCCAGCAGCCCCTATAGTGGGACAGTCTATGGCTACACCTTC	CASSPYSGTVYGYTF
TRBJ1-4	TRBV4-2	NA	TRBD1	TGTGCCAGCAGCCAAGTCGGGACAGGGGAAAAACTGTTTTTT	CASSQVGTGEKLFF
TRBJ2-7	TRBV4-3	few	NA	TGCGCCAGCAGCCAAGTGCGGACAGCCTCGGGCGAGCAGTACTTC	CASSQVRTASGEQYF
TRBJ1-1	TRBV18	NA	NA	TGTGCCAGCTCACCTACGTCGAGGGACACTGAAGCTTTCTTT	CASSPTSRDTEAFF
TRBJ1-6	TRBV6-1	NA	NA	TGTGCCAGCAGTGAGGGGGGTGATAATTCACCCCTCCACTTT	CASSEGGDNSPLHF
TRBJ2-7	TRBV28	once	NA	TGTGCCAGCAGTCTCAATTTGGGACTGGAAACCTACGAGCAGTACTTC	CASSLNLGLETYEQYF
TRBJ1-4	TRBV27	NA	TRBD1	TGTGCCAGCCGCGGGACAGTTATTAATGAAAAACTGTTTTTT	CASRGTVINEKLFF
TRBJ2-2	TRBV28	NA	TRBD1	TGTGCCAGCAGTTTAATCCCAGGGGGCCGCGGGGAGCTGTTTTTT	CASSLIPGGRGELFF
TRBJ1-1	TRBV19	NA	NA	TGTGCCAGTAGTTGGAGGGGAGGGTTGAACACTGAAGCTTTCTTT	CASSWRGGLNTEAFF
TRBJ1-3	TRBV7-6	NA	NA	TGTGCCAGCAGCCCCGGTCCTTCTGGAAACACCATATATTTT	CASSPGPSGNTIYF
TRBJ2-1	TRBV9	NA	NA	TGTGCCAGCAGCCCCCAGGGGAGCTACAATGAGCAGTTCTTC	CASSPQGSYNEQFF
TRBJ2-3	TRBV19	NA	NA	TGTGCCAGTAACCTAGCCCTTAGCACAGATACGCAGTATTTT	CASNLALSTDTQYF
TRBJ2-3	TRBV18	NA	NA	TGTGCCAGCTCACTTGGGGCTAGCACAGATACGCAGTATTTT	CASSLGASTDTQYF
TRBJ1-5	TRBV11-2	few	NA	TGTGCCAGCAGCTTAGCCGCGGGGGGGCAGCCCCAGCATTTT	CASSLAAGGQPQHF
TRBJ2-4	TRBV18	once	TRBD1	TGTGCCAGCTCACCACCGGGACAGGGGGCAGGAAACATTCAGTACTTC	CASSPPGQGAGNIQYF
TRBJ2-3	TRBV19	NA	TRBD1	TGTGCCAGTATGGAGGGATACGACAGGGGCCCATCCCCAGATACGCAGTATTTT	CASMEGYDRGPSPDTQYF
TRBJ2-7	TRBV7-6	NA	NA	TGTGCCAGCAGCTCGCAAGCGGCCAGCCTCTCCTACGAGCAGTACTTC	CASSSQAASLSYEQYF
TRBJ2-1	TRBV5-4	NA	NA	TGTGCCAGCAGCTTGGGGTCTAGCTCCTACAATGAGCAGTTCTTC	CASSLGSSSYNEQFF
TRBJ1-5	TRBV15	NA	TRBD1	TGTGCCACCAGCACGCTAGGACAGGGTTTTCAACAGCCCCAGCATTTT	CATSTLGQGFQQPQHF
TRBJ2-7	TRBV7-9	NA	NA	TGTGCCAGCACCGCAGGGGTCGGAGAGCAGTACTTC	CASTAGVGEQYF
TRBJ2-3	TRBV19	NA	NA	TGTGCCAGTAGTATCCGGGGAACTAGCACAGATACGCAGTATTTT	CASSIRGTSTDTQYF
TRBJ2-1	TRBV27	NA	TRBD2	TGTGCCAGCAGCAAGAAGCTAGCGGGAGGAATCTACAATGAGCAGTTCTTC	CASSKKLAGGIYNEQFF
TRBJ2-3	TRBV4-2	NA	TRBD2	TGTGCCAGCAGCCAAGCCCTCCAATCCAGCGGGAGTGGGAATACGCAGTATTTT	CASSQALQSSGSGNTQYF
TRBJ2-3	TRBV5-4	NA	NA	TGTGCCAGCAGCCCCAAACAGGTTAGCAGCACAGATACGCAGTATTTT	CASSPKQVSSTDTQYF
TRBJ1-5	TRBV10-3	NA	NA	TGTGCCATCAGTGACCCTTGGGAAGGAGGAAGCAATCAGCCCCAGCATTTT	CAISDPWEGGSNQPQHF
TRBJ1-5	TRBV5-1	NA	NA	TGCGCCAGCAGGGCTGTCGGAGATAGCAATCAGCCCCAGCATTTT	CASRAVGDSNQPQHF
TRBJ1-5	TRBV7-9	NA	NA	TGTGCCAGCACGAACGGGGGGAATCAGCCCCAGCATTTT	CASTNGGNQPQHF